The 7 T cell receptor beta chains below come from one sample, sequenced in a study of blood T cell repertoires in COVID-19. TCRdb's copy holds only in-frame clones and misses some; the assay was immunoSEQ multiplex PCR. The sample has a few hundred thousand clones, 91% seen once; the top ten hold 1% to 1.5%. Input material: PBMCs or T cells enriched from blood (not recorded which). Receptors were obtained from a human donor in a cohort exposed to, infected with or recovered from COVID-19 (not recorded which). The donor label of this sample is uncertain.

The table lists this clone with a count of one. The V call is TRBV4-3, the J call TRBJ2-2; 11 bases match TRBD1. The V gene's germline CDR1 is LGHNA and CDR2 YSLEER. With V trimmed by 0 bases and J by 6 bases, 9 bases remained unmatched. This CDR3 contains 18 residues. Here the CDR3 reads CASSQDLLGQGASGELFF. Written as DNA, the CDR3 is TGCGCCAGCAGCCAAGATCTGTTAGGACAGGGGGCCTCCGGGGAGCTGTTTTTT.

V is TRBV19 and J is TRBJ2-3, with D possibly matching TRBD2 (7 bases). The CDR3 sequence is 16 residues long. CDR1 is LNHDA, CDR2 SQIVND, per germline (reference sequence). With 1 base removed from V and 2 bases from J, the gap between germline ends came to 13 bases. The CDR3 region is CASSIGPGGLTDTQYF. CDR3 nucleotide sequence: TGTGCCAGTAGTATAGGCCCGGGGGGCCTCACAGATACGCAGTATTTT.

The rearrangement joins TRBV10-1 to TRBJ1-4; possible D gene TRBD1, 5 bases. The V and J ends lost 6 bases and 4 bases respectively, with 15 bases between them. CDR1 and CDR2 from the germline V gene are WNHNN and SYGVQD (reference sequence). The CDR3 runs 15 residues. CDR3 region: CASSAGQDDNEKLFF. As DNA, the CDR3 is TGCGCCAGCAGCGCGGGGCAGGATGATAATGAAAAACTGTTTTTT.

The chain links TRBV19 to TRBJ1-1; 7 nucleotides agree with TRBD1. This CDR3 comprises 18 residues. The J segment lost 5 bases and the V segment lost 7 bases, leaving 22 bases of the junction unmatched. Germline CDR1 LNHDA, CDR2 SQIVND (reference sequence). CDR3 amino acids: CASKAVPPHRDRRTEAFF. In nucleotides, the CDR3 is TGTGCCAGTAAGGCGGTACCCCCCCACCGGGACAGAAGGACTGAAGCTTTCTTT.

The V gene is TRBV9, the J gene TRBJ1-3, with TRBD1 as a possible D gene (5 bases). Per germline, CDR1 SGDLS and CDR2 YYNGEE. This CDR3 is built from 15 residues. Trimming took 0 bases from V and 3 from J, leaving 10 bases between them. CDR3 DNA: TGTGCCAGCAGCGTAGGCTCGGACATTGGAAACACCATATATTTT. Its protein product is CASSVGSDIGNTIYF.

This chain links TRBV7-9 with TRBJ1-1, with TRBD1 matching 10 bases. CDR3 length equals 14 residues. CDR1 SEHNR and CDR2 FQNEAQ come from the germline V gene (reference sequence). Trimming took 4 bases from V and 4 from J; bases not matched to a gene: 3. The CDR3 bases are TGTGCCAGCAGCTGGGGGGACAGGGGCACTGAAGCTTTCTTT. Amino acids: CASSWGDRGTEAFF.

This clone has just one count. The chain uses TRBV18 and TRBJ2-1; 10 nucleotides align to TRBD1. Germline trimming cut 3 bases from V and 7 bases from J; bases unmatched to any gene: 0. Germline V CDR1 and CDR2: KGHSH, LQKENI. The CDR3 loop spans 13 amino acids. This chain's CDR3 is CASSPGQGNEQFF. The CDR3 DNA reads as TGTGCCAGCTCACCGGGACAGGGGAATGAGCAGTTCTTC.